This passage covers 8 T cell receptor beta chains from one sample sequenced in a study of regulatory T cells in long-lasting Graves disease. Building of the TCR beta libraries involved iRepertoire HTBI primers and Arm-PCR of CDR3 regions. TCRdb redid the calling of the multiplex PCR reads with MiXCR, one entry per CDR3 protein. Of around 500,000 distinct CDR3 sequences listed, about 12% are singletons. Time point reported: newly diagnosed GD, antithyroid drugs for less than 3 months. The authors made the TCR library using RNA they extracted from PBMCs. The same sample was also studied in work on T cells in Graves' hyperthyroidism and ophthalmopathy.

The input for sequencing was peripheral blood mononuclear cells (PBMCs), taken at new diagnosis, from a patient treated with antithyroid drugs. These receptors all stem from a woman younger than 45 with Graves disease.

This clonotype was counted at least ten times. The gene calls are TRBV10-1 and TRBJ2-3; D is perhaps TRBD1 (6 bases). Looked up from germline, CDR1 is WNHNN and CDR2 is SYGVQD (reference sequence). The CDR3 runs to 15 residues. V was shortened by 0 bases and J by 6 bases, with 13 bases between the two germline ends. In DNA, the CDR3 is TGCGCCAGCAGTGAGTCCTTAGGGGGTAGGGATACGCAGTATTTT. Protein product: CASSESLGGRDTQYF.

Remarks on this clonotype: This may arise from a read error, as a much more abundant clone is one base away. A read error is likely, as this CDR3 ends without the conserved phenylalanine or tryptophan. The gene calls are TRBV20-1 and TRBJ1-5; D unclear. Trimming pared 5 bases from V and 2 bases from J, leaving 16 bases between. Germline CDR1 DFQATT, CDR2 SNEGSKA (reference sequence). The CDR3 is 15 residues long. The CDR3 here is CSAHRPQSGNQPQHS. Here the CDR3 DNA reads TGCAGTGCTCACAGACCCCAAAGTGGCAATCAGCCCCAGCATTCT.

There are many counts of this clonotype. This sequence joins TRBV6-5 and TRBJ1-5, with TRBD1 identical over 10 bases. The germline V gene has CDR1 MNHEY and CDR2 SVGAGI. CDR3 length: 18 amino acids. V lost 4 bases to trimming and J lost 6 bases; unmatched junction nucleotides: 15. The CDR3 sequence is CASSSLRPGQGLGQPQHF. DNA for the CDR3: TGTGCCAGCAGTTCCCTCCGCCCGGGACAGGGGTTAGGTCAGCCCCAGCATTTT.

This clonotype was seen a few times. V usage is TRBV20-1 and J usage is TRBJ2-5; D is undetermined. The DNA end lines up better with TRBJ2-1; the J call may be wrong. The CDR3 spans 13 residues. CDR1 and CDR2 from the germline V gene are DFQATT and SNEGSKA (reference sequence). The CDR3 DNA reads as TGCAGTGCTAGGTTCTCTTCCAACAATGAGCAGTTCTTC. Its translation is CSARFSSNNEQFF.

This clonotype has a count of ten or more. The chain uses TRBV7-3 and TRBJ1-1; 10 bases fit TRBD1. The CDR3 length is 15 residues. In germline, CDR1 is SGHTA, CDR2 FQGTGA. The V segment lost 5 bases and the J segment 3 bases; nucleotides outside the gene matches: 6. CDR3 sequence: CASSPTGGMDTEAFF. CDR3 coding DNA: TGTGCCAGCAGCCCGACAGGGGGCATGGACACTGAAGCTTTCTTT.

This clonotype was counted at least ten times. The chain couples TRBV12-3 or TRBV12-4 to TRBJ1-1; D is undetermined. Trimming removed 7 bases at V and 0 bases at J, with 15 bases between. This CDR3 comprises 15 residues. CDR3 bases: TGTGCCAGCAAGTTGGCAGGAGAGATGAACACTGAAGCTTTCTTT. This gives the protein CASKLAGEMNTEAFF.

This clonotype came up many times. V is TRBV5-4 and J is TRBJ1-2, with TRBD1 as a possible D gene (6 bases). Germline values: CDR1 SGHNT, CDR2 YYREEE (reference sequence). The V end lost 4 bases, the J end lost 2 bases, and 18 bases lay between the germline ends. This CDR3 contains 16 residues. The CDR3 sequence is CASSRGGRVENYGYTF. The CDR3 DNA reads as TGTGCCAGCAGCCGGGGGGGGCGGGTGGAGAACTATGGCTACACCTTC.

This clonotype was detected ten times or more. The chain recombines TRBV20-1 with TRBJ1-2, with D unresolved. Germline CDR1 and CDR2: DFQATT and SNEGSKA (reference sequence). The CDR3 consists of 13 residues. Trimming cost V 0 bases and J 6 bases, with 11 bases left between them. CDR3 protein: CSARDCQANGYTF. The CDR3 DNA follows: TGCAGTGCTAGAGATTGTCAGGCGAATGGCTACACCTTC.